This T cell receptor beta chain was recorded in a study of blood T cells in healthy people across ages. The CDR3 has 13 amino acids. V was trimmed by 0 bases and J by 8 bases, leaving 10 bases between them. Per the germline V gene, CDR1 is ENHRY and CDR2 is SYGVKD. For the second PCR, which ran for about 6 to 12 cycles, a sample-barcoded 5' primer and a J-beta primer mix were used. TCRdb analysed the 5' RACE reads with MiXCR anew, one entry per CDR3 protein. The sample lists over a million distinct CDR3 sequences; about 45% were seen once. Sequencing input: blood. The TCR was taken from a woman in her late teens or twenties in good health. The chain employs TRBV10-3 and TRBJ1-2; the D is unclear. The CDR3 is CAISESLGFGYTF. In nucleotides, the CDR3 is TGTGCCATCAGTGAGTCGTTGGGCTTCGGCTACACCTTC.